The present T cell receptor (beta chain) was sequenced within a study of T cell repertoires in ileal Crohn's disease. The time point is: neoterminal ileum biopsy at postoperative endoscopy, about 6 months after surgery. Here immunoSEQ multiplex PCR was the method, and the copy in TCRdb shows in-frame clones only, minus some. The sample includes 10,000 to 15,000 clones, about four fifths of them seen just once. Study-level results: Within the first postoperative year, endoscopy came at median approximately 6.6 months.

This clone was observed once. The antigen is unknown. This receptor was identified in an adult with Crohn's disease. Sequencing input: ileal tissue.

Here the CDR3 reads CASSLPPPAGVGTQYF. The CDR3 bases are TGTGCCAGCAGCTTACCCCCCCCCGCGGGAGTAGGGACCCAGTACTTC. The chain has TRBV5-4 and TRBJ2-5; TRBD2 agrees at 7 bases. V was pared by 2 bases and J by 7 bases, with 14 bases of the junction left unmatched. CDR3 size: 16 residues. CDR1 is SGHNT, CDR2 YYREEE, per germline (reference sequence).